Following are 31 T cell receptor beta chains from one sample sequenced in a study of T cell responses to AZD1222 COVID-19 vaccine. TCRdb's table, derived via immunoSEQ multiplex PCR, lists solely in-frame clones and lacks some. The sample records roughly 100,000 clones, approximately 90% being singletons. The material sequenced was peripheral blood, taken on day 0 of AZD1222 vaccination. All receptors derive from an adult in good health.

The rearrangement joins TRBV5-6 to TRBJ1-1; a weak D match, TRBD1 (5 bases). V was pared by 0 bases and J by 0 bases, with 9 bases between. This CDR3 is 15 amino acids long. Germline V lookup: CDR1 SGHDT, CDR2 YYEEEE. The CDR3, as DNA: TGTGCCAGCAGCTTGGTCCGGGGGATGAACACTGAAGCTTTCTTT. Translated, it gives CASSLVRGMNTEAFF. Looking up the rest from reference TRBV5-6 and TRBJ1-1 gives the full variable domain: DAGVTQSPTHLIKTRGQQVTLRCSPKSGHDTVSWYQQALGQGPQFIFQYYEEEERQRGNFPDRFSGHQFPNYSSELNVNALLLGDSALYLCASSLVRGMNTEAFFGQGTRLTVV.

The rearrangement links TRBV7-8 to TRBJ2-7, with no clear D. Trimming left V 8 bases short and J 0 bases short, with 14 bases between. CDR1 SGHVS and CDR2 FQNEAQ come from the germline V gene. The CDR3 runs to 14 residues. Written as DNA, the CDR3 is TGTGCCAGCGCCCCGCCGTTCAACTCCTACGAGCAGTACTTC. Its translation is CASAPPFNSYEQYF.

The DNA for the CDR3 is TGTGCCACCAGTGACCGGACAGGGGGCGGCGATACGCAGTATTTT. Its protein is CATSDRTGGGDTQYF. The J gene is TRBJ2-3, the V gene TRBV24-1, with 11 nucleotides matching TRBD1. V shed 4 bases, J shed 6 bases, and the junction held 5 bases outside the gene matches. This CDR3 has 15 residues. Germline CDR1 is KGHDR and CDR2 is SFDVKD.

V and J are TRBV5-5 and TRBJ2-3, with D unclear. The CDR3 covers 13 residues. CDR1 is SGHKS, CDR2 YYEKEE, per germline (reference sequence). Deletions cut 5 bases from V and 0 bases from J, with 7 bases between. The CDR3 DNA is TGTGCCAGCAGTCCAGGAAGCACAGATACGCAGTATTTT. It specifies CASSPGSTDTQYF. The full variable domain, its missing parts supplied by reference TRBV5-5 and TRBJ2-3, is DAGVTQSPTHLIKTRGQQVTLRCSPISGHKSVSWYQQVLGQGPQFIFQYYEKEERGRGNFPDRFSARQFPNYSSELNVNALLLGDSALYLCASSPGSTDTQYFGPGTRLTVL.

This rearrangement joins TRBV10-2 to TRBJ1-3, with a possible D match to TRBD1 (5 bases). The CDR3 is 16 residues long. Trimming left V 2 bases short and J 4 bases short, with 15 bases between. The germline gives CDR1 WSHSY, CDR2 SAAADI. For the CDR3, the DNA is TGCGCCAGCAGTGAGGGTGCGGGGCACACCGGAAACACCATATATTTT. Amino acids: CASSEGAGHTGNTIYF.

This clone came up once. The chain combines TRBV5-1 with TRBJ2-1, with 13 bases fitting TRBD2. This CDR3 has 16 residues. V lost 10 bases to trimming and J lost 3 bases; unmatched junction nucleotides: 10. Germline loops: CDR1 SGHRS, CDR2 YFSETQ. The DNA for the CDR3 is TGCGCCGGGACAGGGACTAGCGGGGCTGACTACAATGAGCAGTTCTTC. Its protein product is CAGTGTSGADYNEQFF.

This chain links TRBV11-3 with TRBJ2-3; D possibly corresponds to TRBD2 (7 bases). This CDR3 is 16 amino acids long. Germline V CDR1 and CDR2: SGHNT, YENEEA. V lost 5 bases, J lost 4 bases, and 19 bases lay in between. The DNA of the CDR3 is TGTGCCAGCAGCCAGTATCCGGGGGGCGGGGCAGATACGCAGTATTTT. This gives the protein CASSQYPGGGADTQYF.

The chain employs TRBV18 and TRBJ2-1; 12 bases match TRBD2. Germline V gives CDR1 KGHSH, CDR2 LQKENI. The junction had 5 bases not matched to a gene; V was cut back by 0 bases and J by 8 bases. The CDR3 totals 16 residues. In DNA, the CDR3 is TGTGCCAGCTCACCACCTACTAGCGGGAGGAGGGATGAGCAGTTCTTC. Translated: CASSPPTSGRRDEQFF. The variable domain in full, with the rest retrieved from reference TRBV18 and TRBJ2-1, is NAGVMQNPRHLVRRRGQEARLRCSPMKGHSHVYWYRQLPEEGLKFMVYLQKENIIDESGMPKERFSAEFPKEGPSILRIQQVVRGDSAAYFCASSPPTSGRRDEQFFGPGTRLTVL.

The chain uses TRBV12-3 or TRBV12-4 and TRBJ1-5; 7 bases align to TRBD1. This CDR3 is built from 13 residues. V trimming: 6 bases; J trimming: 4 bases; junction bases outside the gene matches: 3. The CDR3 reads CASSSQGNQPQHF. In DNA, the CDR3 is TGTGCCAGCAGCTCACAGGGGAATCAGCCCCAGCATTTT.

CDR3 DNA sequence: TGTGCCAGCGAGGACACCCTAGGGACCTATTCACCCCTCCACTTT. Translating gives CASEDTLGTYSPLHF. The chain has TRBV6-6 and TRBJ1-6, with D perhaps matching TRBD1 (5 bases). This CDR3 region has 15 residues. Trimming removed 8 bases at V and 8 bases at J, with 19 bases between. CDR1 is MNHNY, CDR2 SVGAGI, per germline (reference sequence).

CDR3 nucleotide sequence: TGTGCCAGCAGCCTGGACAGGGCGCACACCTTC. Protein sequence: CASSLDRAHTF. The chain joins TRBV7-9 to TRBJ1-2, with 8 nucleotides matching TRBD1. Trimming at V came to 5 bases and at J to 12 bases, leaving 5 bases not matched to a gene. Per germline, CDR1 SEHNR and CDR2 FQNEAQ (reference sequence). The CDR3 spans 11 residues.

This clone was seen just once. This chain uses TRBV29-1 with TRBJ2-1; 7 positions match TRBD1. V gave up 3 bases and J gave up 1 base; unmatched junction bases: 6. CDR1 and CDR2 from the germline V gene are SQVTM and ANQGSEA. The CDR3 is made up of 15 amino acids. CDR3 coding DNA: TGCAGCGTTGATTCTGGGACAGCTTCCTACAATGAGCAGTTCTTC. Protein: CSVDSGTASYNEQFF.

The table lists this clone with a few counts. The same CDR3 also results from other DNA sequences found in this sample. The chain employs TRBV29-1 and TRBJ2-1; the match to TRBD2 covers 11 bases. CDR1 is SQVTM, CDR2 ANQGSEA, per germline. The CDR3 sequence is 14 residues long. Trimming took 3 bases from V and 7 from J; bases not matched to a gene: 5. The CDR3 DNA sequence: TGCAGCGTTGAGGGTACTAGCGGGAGTAATGAGCAGTTCTTC. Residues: CSVEGTSGSNEQFF.

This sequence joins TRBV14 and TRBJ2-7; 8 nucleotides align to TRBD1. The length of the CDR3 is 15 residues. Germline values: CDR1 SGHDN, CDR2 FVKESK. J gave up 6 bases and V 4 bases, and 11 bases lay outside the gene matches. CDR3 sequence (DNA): TGTGCCAGCAGCCCTCAGGGGGCCAATGTACCCGAGCAGTACTTC. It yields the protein CASSPQGANVPEQYF.

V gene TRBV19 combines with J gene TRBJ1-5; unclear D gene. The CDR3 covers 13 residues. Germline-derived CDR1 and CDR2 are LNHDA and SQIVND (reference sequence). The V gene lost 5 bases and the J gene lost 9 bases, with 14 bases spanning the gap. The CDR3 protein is CASSVTPEGPQHF. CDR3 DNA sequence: TGTGCCAGTAGTGTCACGCCGGAAGGGCCCCAGCATTTT.

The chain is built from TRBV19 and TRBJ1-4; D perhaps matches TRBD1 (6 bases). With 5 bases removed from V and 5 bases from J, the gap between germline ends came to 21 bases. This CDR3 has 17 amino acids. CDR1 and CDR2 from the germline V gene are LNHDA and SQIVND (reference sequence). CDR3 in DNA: TGTGCCAGTAGTCCTCGGGCAGGGGACCCCTCGAATGAAAAACTGTTTTTT. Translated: CASSPRAGDPSNEKLFF.

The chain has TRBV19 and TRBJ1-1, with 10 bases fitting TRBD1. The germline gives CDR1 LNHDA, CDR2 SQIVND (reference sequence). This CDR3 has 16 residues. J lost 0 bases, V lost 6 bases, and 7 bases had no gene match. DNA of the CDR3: TGTGCCAGTAGGACAGACAGGGGGCGGTTGAACACTGAAGCTTTCTTT. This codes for CASRTDRGRLNTEAFF.

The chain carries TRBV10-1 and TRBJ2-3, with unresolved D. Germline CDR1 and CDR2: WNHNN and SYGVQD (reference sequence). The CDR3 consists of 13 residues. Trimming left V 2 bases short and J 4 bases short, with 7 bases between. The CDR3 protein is CASSESRSDTQYF. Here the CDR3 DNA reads TGCGCCAGCAGTGAGAGTCGATCAGATACGCAGTATTTT.

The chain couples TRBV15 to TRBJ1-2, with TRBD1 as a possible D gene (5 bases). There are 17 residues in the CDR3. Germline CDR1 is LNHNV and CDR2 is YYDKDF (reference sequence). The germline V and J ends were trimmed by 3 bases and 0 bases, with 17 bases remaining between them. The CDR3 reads CATSSTFLGGANYGYTF. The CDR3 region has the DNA TGTGCCACCAGCAGTACCTTTCTTGGGGGAGCTAACTATGGCTACACCTTC. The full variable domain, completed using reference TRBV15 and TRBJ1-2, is DAMVIQNPRYQVTQFGKPVTLSCSQTLNHNVMYWYQQKSSQAPKLLFHYYDKDFNNEADTPDNFQSRRPNTSFCFLDIRSPGLGDTAMYLCATSSTFLGGANYGYTFGSGTRLTVV.

CDR3 sequence reads: CASRVVGGAETQYF. DNA of the CDR3: TGTGCCAGTAGGGTTGTGGGAGGGGCAGAGACCCAGTACTTC. The V call is TRBV19, the J call TRBJ2-5; 7 nucleotides align to TRBD2. J was trimmed by 4 bases and V by 6 bases; bases with no gene match: 8. The germline CDR1 and CDR2 sequences are LNHDA and SQIVND (reference sequence). The CDR3 runs 14 residues.

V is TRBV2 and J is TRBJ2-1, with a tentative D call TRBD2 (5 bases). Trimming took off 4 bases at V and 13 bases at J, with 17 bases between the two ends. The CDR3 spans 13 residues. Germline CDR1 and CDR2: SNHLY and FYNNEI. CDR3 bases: TGTGCCAGCAGTGCTTCTCGGGCCGGGAAACAGTTCTTC. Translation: CASSASRAGKQFF.

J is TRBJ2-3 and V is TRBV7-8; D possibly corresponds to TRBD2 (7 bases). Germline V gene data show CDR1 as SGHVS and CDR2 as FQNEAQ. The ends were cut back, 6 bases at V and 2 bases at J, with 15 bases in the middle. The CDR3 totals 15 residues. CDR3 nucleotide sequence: TGTGCCAGCAGGGGGGCGGGGGACTCCACAGATACGCAGTATTTT. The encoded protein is CASRGAGDSTDTQYF.

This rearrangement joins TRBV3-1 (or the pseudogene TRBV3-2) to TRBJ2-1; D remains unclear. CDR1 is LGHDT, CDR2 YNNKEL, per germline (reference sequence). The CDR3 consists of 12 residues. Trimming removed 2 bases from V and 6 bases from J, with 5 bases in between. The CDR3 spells CASSQIINEQFF. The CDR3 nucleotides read TGTGCCAGCAGCCAAATTATCAATGAGCAGTTCTTC.

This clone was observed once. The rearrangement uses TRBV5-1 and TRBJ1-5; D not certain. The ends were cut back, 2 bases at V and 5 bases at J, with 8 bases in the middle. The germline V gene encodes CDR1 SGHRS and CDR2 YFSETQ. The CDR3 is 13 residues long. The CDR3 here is CASSLTVDQPQHF. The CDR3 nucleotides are TGCGCCAGCAGCTTAACAGTTGATCAGCCCCAGCATTTT. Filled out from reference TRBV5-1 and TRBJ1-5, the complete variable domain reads KAGVTQTPRYLIKTRGQQVTLSCSPISGHRSVSWYQQTPGQGLQFLFEYFSETQRNKGNFPGRFSGRQFSNSRSEMNVSTLELGDSALYLCASSLTVDQPQHFGDGTRLSIL.

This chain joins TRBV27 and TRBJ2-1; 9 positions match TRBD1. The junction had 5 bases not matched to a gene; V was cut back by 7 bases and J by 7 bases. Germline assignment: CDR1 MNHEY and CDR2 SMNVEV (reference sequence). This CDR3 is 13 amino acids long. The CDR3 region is CASKGTGLNEQFF. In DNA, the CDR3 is TGTGCCAGCAAAGGGACAGGGCTTAATGAGCAGTTCTTC.

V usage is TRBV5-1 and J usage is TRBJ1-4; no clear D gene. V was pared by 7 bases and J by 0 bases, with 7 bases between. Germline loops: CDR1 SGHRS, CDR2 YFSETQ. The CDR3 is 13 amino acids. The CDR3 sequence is CASSSATNEKLFF. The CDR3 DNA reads TGCGCCAGCTCCTCTGCAACTAATGAAAAACTGTTTTTT.

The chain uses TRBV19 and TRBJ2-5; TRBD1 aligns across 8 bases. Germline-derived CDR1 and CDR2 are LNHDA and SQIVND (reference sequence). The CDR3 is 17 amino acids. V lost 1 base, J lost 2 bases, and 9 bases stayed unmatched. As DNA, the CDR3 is TGTGCCAGTAGTATAGTCACCGGCCACAGGGGGCAAGAGACCCAGTACTTC. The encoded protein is CASSIVTGHRGQETQYF.

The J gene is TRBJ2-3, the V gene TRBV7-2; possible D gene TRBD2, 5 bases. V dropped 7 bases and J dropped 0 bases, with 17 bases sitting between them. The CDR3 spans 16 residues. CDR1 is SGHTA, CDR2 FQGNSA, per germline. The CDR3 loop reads CASTQGLFTSTDTQYF. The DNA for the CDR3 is TGTGCCAGCACCCAAGGACTCTTTACGAGCACAGATACGCAGTATTTT.

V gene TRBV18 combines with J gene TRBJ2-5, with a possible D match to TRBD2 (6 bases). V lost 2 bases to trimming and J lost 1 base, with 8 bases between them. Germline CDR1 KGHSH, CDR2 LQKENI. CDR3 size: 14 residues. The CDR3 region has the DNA TGTGCCAGCTCACCAACGGGAGCCCAAGAGACCCAGTACTTC. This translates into CASSPTGAQETQYF.

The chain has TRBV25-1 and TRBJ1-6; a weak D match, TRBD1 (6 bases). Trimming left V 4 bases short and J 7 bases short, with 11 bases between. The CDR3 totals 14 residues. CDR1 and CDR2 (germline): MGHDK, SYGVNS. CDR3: CASSVTGKNSPLHF. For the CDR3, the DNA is TGTGCCAGCAGTGTGACAGGTAAAAATTCACCCCTCCACTTT.

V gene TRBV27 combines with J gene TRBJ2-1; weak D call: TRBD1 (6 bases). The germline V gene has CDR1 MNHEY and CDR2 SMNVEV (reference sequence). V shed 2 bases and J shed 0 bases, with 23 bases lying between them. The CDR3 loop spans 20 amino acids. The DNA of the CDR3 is TGTGCCAGCAGTTTAAATATTGGAGTTGGGACATCAAGCTCCTACAATGAGCAGTTCTTC. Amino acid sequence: CASSLNIGVGTSSSYNEQFF.